The 6 T cell receptor beta chains given below trace back to one sample, sequenced in a study of vaccination effects on CD4 cells after COVID-19. Subsequent to 10 days of culture, CD4+ T cells were isolated. TCRdb's copy holds only in-frame clones and misses some; the assay was immunoSEQ multiplex PCR. The sample carries around 70,000 clones, approximately 77% recorded once. Antigens for these TCRs are unknown. This specimen was CD4+ T cells from PBMCs cultured without peptide, taken before COVID-19 vaccination. Source of these receptors: a human donor who received a COVID-19 vaccine.

The chain is built from TRBV5-8 and TRBJ2-5; no firm D call. The germline V gene encodes CDR1 SGHTS and CDR2 YDEGEE. V was clipped by 0 bases and J by 4 bases, with 10 bases between them. The CDR3 has 14 amino acids. The CDR3 region is CASSLGKGGETQYF. For the CDR3, the DNA is TGTGCCAGCAGCTTGGGAAAGGGTGGAGAGACCCAGTACTTC.

The chain uses TRBV19 and TRBJ2-2, with D possibly being TRBD1 or TRBD2 (5 bases each). CDR3 size: 17 residues. Germline V CDR1 and CDR2: LNHDA, SQIVND (reference sequence). V was pared by 4 bases and J by 0 bases, with 15 bases between. DNA for the CDR3: TGTGCCAGTAGTAGTTGGGGGACGGCCGCGAACACCGGGGAGCTGTTTTTT. It specifies CASSSWGTAANTGELFF.

CDR3 protein: CASRRSMDVRSPLHF. Here the CDR3 DNA reads TGTGCCAGCAGGCGTTCCATGGACGTGAGATCACCCCTCCACTTT. The chain carries TRBV9 and TRBJ1-6; D gene unclear. The ends were cut back, 5 bases at V and 10 bases at J, with 19 bases in the middle. This CDR3 is 15 amino acids long. Germline V lookup: CDR1 SGDLS, CDR2 YYNGEE. The variable domain in full, completed from reference TRBV9 and TRBJ1-6, reads DSGVTQTPKHLITATGQRVTLRCSPRSGDLSVYWYQQSLDQGLQFLIQYYNGEERAKGNILERFSAQQFPDLHSELNLSSLELGDSALYFCASRRSMDVRSPLHFGNGTRLTVT.

This sequence joins TRBV6-5 and TRBJ1-4; D is unclear. The V gene lost 6 bases and the J gene lost 3 bases, with 8 bases spanning the gap. CDR1 and CDR2 from the germline V gene are MNHEY and SVGAGI. CDR3 length: 13 amino acids. CDR3 amino acids: CASRGLANEKLFF. The DNA of the CDR3 is TGTGCCAGCAGGGGGTTAGCTAATGAAAAACTGTTTTTT.

This clone is medium-sized by share. The gene calls are TRBV4-1 and TRBJ1-5, with D unresolved. Germline CDR1 MGHRA, CDR2 YSYEKL. The V end was cut by 3 bases, the J end by 7 bases, with 10 bases between. The CDR3 runs to 13 residues. Here the CDR3 reads CASSQGKRQPQHF. CDR3 nucleotides: TGCGCCAGCAGCCAGGGGAAGCGGCAGCCCCAGCATTTT.

J is TRBJ2-1 and V is TRBV24-1, with D tentatively TRBD1 or TRBD2 (6 bases each). This CDR3 region has 15 residues. The germline gives CDR1 KGHDR, CDR2 SFDVKD. With 5 bases removed from V and 3 bases from J, the gap between germline ends came to 13 bases. CDR3 in amino acids: CATSVRGASYNEQFF. The CDR3 bases are TGTGCCACCAGTGTAAGGGGGGCGAGCTACAATGAGCAGTTCTTC.